The subject of this entry is one T cell receptor beta chain. The antigen is unknown. The CDR3 is made up of 18 amino acids. CDR1 is SGHTA and CDR2 is FQGTGA in the germline V gene. V lost 0 bases and J lost 0; bases outside the gene matches: 8. The entry originates in a study of ipilimumab plus nivolumab after autologous stem cell transplantation. On the study more broadly: A median of about 8 nivolumab and roughly 5 ipilimumab doses were given. Study-wide results and limits: TCR repertoire, Treg phenotype and gut microbiota reportedly support more study of this approach.

Only in-frame clones appear in the TCRdb table, and some are missing; sequencing was by immunoSEQ multiplex PCR. Here the sample spans approximately 18,000 clones, 65% to 85% being singletons. Patients received nivolumab 3 mg/kg at weeks 1, 4, 7, 10, then fortnightly to week 26. Sequenced material: PBMCs, taken in a trial of ipilimumab plus nivolumab as post-transplant consolidation. The TCR sequence derives from a male donor with diffuse large B-cell lymphoma. The rearrangement joins TRBV7-3 to TRBJ2-1, with 7 bases aligning to TRBD2. The CDR3 spells CASSLTGAAGYSYNEQFF. CDR3 nucleotide sequence: TGTGCCAGCAGCTTAACAGGGGCAGCGGGGTACTCCTACAATGAGCAGTTCTTC.